This TCR beta chain was sequenced in a study of blood T cell repertoires in COVID-19. Data came from immunoSEQ multiplex PCR; TCRdb stores just in-frame clones and leaves some out. The sample has around 300,000 clones, 90% seen once. Looked up from germline, CDR1 is SGDLS and CDR2 is YYNGEE. The CDR3 runs 14 residues. The junction had 4 bases not matched to a gene; V was cut back by 3 bases and J by 6 bases. J is TRBJ2-3 and V is TRBV9, with 10 bases aligning to TRBD1. The sequencing input was peripheral blood. This TCR was recovered from a woman aged 40 to 55 with COVID-19, enrolled during active disease. CDR3 sequence (DNA): TGTGCCAGCAGCGCAAGACAGGGGGCGGATACGCAGTATTTT. It encodes CASSARQGADTQYF. Together with reference TRBV9 and TRBJ2-3, the CDR3 gives the full variable domain: DSGVTQTPKHLITATGQRVTLRCSPRSGDLSVYWYQQSLDQGLQFLIQYYNGEERAKGNILERFSAQQFPDLHSELNLSSLELGDSALYFCASSARQGADTQYFGPGTRLTVL.